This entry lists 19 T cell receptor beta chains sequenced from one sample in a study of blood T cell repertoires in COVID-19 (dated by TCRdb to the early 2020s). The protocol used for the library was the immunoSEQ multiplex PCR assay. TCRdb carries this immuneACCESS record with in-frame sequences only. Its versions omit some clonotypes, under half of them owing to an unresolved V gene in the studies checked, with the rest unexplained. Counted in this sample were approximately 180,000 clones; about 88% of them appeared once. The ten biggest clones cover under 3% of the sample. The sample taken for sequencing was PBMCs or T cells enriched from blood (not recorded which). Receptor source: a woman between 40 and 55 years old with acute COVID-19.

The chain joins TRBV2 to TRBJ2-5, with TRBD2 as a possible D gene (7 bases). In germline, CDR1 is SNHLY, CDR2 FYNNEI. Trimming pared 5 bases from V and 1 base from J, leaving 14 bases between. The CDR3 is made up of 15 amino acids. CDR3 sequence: CASSFGRGPQETQYF. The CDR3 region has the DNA TGTGCCAGCAGTTTTGGGCGGGGGCCCCAAGAGACCCAGTACTTC.

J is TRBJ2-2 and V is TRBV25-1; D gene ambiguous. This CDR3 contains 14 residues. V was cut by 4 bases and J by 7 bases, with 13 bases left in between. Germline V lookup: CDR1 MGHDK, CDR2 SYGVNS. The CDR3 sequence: CASSANAVGGELFF. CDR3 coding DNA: TGTGCCAGCAGTGCGAATGCGGTTGGCGGGGAGCTGTTTTTT.

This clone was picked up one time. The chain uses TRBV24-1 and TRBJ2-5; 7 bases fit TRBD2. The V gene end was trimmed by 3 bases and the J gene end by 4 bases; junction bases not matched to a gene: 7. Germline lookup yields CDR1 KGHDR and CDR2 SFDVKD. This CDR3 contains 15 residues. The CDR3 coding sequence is TGTGCCACCAGTGATCGACGGGGGGTTTCAGAGACCCAGTACTTC. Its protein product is CATSDRRGVSETQYF.

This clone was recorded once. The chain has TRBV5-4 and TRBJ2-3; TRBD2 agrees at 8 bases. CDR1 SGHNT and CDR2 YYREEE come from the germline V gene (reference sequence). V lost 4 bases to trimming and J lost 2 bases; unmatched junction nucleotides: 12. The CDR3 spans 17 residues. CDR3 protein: CASSMGARAGATDTQYF. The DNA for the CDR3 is TGTGCCAGCAGCATGGGGGCCCGAGCGGGGGCCACAGATACGCAGTATTTT.

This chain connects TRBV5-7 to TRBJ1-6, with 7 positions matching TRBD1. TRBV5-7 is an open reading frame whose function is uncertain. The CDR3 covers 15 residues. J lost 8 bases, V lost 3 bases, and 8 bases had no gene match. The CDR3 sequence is CASSSLKGADSPLHF. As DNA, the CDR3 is TGTGCCAGCAGCTCTTTAAAGGGGGCTGATTCACCCCTCCACTTT.

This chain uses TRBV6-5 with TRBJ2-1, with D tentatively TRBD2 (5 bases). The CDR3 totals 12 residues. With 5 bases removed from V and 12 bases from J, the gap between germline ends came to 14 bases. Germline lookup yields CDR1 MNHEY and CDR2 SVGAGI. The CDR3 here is CASSNALGLQFF. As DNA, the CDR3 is TGTGCCAGCAGTAACGCACTAGGGTTGCAGTTCTTC.

CDR3 residues: CASSLRGLQETQYF. The DNA for the CDR3 is TGTGCCAGCAGCTTAAGGGGACTACAAGAGACCCAGTACTTC. The chain employs TRBV13 and TRBJ2-5, with 7 bases that match TRBD2. In germline, CDR1 is PRHDT, CDR2 FYEKMQ (reference sequence). The CDR3 contains 14 residues. Trimming cost V 2 bases and J 2 bases; bases outside gene matches: 2.

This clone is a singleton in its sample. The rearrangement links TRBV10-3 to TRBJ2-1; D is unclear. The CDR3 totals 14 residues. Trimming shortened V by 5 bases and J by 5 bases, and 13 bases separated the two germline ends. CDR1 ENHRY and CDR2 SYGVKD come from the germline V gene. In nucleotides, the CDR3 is TGTGCCATCAGTCGCGGAGTCGAGGACAATGAGCAGTTCTTC. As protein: CAISRGVEDNEQFF.

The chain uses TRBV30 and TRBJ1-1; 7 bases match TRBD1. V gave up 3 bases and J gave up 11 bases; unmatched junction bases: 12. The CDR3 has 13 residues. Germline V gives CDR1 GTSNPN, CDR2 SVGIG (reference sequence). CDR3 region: CAWRVGGGAGAFF. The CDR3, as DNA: TGTGCCTGGAGAGTCGGAGGGGGCGCGGGGGCTTTCTTT.

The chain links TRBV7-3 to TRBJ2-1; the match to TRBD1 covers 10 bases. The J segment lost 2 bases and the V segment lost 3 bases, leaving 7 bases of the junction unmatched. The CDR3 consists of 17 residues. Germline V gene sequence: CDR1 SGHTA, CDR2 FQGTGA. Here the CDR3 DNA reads TGTGCCAGCAGCTTGGGGACAGGGGACCCTACCTACAATGAGCAGTTCTTC. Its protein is CASSLGTGDPTYNEQFF.

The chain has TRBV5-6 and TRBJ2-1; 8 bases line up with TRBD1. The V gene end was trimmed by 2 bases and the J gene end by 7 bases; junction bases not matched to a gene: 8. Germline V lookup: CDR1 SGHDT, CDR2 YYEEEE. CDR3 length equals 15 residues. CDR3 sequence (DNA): TGTGCCAGCAGCTTTTTTTCAGGGGGCAAGAATGAGCAGTTCTTC. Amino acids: CASSFFSGGKNEQFF.

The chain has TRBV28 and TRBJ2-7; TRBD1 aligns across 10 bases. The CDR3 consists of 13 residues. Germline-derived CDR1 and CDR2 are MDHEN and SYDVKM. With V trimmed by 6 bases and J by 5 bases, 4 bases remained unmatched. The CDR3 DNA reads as TGTGCCAGCAGAGGACAGGGGGTTAACGAGCAGTACTTC. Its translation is CASRGQGVNEQYF.

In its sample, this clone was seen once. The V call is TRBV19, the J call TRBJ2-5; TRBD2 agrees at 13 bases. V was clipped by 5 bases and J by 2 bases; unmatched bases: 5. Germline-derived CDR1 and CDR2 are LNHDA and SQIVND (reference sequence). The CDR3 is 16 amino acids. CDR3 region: CASSPGLAGIQETQYF. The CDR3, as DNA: TGTGCCAGTAGTCCGGGACTAGCGGGGATTCAAGAGACCCAGTACTTC.

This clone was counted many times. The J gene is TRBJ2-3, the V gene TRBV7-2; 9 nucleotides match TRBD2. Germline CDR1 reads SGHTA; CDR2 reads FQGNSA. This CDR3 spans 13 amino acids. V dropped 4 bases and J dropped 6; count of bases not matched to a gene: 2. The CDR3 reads CASSSGTSDTQYF. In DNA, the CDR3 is TGTGCCAGCAGCTCCGGGACTAGCGATACGCAGTATTTT.

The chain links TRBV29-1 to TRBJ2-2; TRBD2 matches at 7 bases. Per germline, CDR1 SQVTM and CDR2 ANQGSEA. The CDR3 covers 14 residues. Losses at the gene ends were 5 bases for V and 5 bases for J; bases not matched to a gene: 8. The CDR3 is CSVPGPGGTGELFF. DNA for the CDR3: TGCAGCGTTCCGGGGCCCGGGGGGACCGGGGAGCTGTTTTTT.

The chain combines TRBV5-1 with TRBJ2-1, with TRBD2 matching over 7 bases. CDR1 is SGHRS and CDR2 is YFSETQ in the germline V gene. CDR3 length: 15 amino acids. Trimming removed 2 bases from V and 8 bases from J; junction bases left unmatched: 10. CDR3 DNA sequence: TGCGCCAGCAGCTTAGCGGGAAGAGGGTCGGATGAGCAGTTCTTC. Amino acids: CASSLAGRGSDEQFF.

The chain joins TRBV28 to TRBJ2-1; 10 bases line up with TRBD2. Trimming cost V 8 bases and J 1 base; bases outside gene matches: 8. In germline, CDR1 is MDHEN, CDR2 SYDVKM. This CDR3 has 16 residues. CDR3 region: CASLELAGGSYNEQFF. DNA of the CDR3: TGTGCCAGCCTGGAGTTAGCGGGGGGATCCTACAATGAGCAGTTCTTC.

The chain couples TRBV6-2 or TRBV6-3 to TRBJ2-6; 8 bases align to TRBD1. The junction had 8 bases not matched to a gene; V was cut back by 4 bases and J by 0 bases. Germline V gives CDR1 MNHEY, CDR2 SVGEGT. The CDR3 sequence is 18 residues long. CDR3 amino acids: CASSWTDRVTSGANVLTF. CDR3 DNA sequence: TGTGCCAGCAGTTGGACGGACAGGGTTACCTCTGGGGCCAACGTCCTGACTTTC.

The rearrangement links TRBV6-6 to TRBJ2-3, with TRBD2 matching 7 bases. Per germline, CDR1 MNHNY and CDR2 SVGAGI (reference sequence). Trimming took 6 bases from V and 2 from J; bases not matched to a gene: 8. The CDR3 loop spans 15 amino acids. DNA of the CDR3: TGTGCCAGCAGGAGAGCGGGAACGGCCACAGATACGCAGTATTTT. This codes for CASRRAGTATDTQYF.